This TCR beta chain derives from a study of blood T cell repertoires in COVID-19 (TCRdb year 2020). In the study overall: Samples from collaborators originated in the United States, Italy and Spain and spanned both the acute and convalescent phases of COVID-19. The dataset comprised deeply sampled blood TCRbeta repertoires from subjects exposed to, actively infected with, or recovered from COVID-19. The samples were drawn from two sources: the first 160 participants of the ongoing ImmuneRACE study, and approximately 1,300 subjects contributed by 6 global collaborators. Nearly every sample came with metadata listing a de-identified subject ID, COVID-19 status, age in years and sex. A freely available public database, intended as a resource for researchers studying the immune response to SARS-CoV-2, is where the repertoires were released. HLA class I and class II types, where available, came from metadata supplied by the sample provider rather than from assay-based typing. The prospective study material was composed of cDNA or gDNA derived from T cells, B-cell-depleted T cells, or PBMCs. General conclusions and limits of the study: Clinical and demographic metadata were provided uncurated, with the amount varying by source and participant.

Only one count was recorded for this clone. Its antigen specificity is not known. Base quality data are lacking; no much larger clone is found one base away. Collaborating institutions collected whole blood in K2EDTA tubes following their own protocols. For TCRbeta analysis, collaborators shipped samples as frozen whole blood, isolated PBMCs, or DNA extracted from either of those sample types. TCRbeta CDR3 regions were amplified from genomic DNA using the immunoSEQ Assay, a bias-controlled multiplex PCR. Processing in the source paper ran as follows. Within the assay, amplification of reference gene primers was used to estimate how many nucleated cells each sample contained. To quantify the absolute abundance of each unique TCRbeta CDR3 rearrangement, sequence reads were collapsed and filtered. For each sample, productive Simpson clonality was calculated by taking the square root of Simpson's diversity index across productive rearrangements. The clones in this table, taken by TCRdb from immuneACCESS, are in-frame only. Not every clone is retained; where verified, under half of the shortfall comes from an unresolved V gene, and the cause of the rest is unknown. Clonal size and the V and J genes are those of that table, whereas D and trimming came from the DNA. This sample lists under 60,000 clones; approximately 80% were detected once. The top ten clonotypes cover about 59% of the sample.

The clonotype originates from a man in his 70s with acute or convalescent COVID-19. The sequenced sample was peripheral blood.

The DNA reads as follows: TGTGCCAGCAGTGAGGGTAACTCTTTTCAGCCCCAGCATTTT. This codes for CASSEGNSFQPQHF. In this chain, TRBV7-9 is recombined with TRBJ1-5, with the D gene too uncertain to name. The CDR3 sequence holds 14 residues, the cysteine and phenylalanine included. Only CDR3 DNA is held: 42 bases, read in frame from base 1. At the junction V is shortened by 6 bases and J by 6 bases, with 15 bases in between. The germline V gene (reference sequence) supplies CDR1 SEHNR and CDR2 FQNEAQ.